A selection of T cell receptor beta chains follows, all from one sample in a study of blood T cell repertoires in COVID-19. The protocol was immunoSEQ multiplex PCR, while the TCRdb copy is restricted to in-frame clones and leaves out a portion. The table records 130,000 to 150,000 clones, around 85% of them present only once. The specimen was PBMCs or T cells enriched from blood (not recorded which). The receptors were sampled from a man aged 45-60 years who had recovered from COVID-19. The CDR3 runs from the conserved cysteine through the conserved F or W. A D gene is named only where the DNA matches it firmly. Part of the rows lack a size; the others show once, few, many or a class for expanded clones.

clone size: -
J gene: TRBJ2-1
D gene: TRBD2
V gene: TRBV7-3
CDR3 protein: CASSLRPSGYNEQFF
CDR3 DNA: TGTGCCAGCAGCTTAAGGCCTAGCGGATACAATGAGCAGTTCTTC

clone size: -
J gene: TRBJ1-3
D gene: TRBD1
V gene: TRBV11-2
CDR3 protein: CASRPTGAAGNTIYF
CDR3 DNA: TGTGCCAGCAGACCGACAGGGGCCGCGGGAAACACCATATATTTT

clone size: few
J gene: TRBJ2-7
D gene: TRBD2
V gene: TRBV28
CDR3 protein: CASSIPTSGAEQYF
CDR3 DNA: TGTGCCAGCAGTATACCGACTAGCGGGGCCGAGCAGTACTTC

clone size: -
J gene: TRBJ2-7
D gene: TRBD1
V gene: TRBV6-1
CDR3 protein: CASSEETGASYEQYF
CDR3 DNA: TGTGCCAGCAGTGAGGAGACAGGGGCCTCCTACGAGCAGTACTTC

clone size: -
J gene: TRBJ1-4
D gene: TRBD1
V gene: TRBV15
CDR3 protein: CATSVGTGNEKLFF
CDR3 DNA: TGTGCCACCAGCGTCGGGACAGGGAATGAAAAACTGTTTTTT

clone size: few
J gene: TRBJ2-2
D gene: -
V gene: TRBV10-3
CDR3 protein: CAISDTDTGELFF
CDR3 DNA: TGTGCCATCAGTGACACAGACACCGGGGAGCTGTTTTTT

clone size: -
J gene: TRBJ1-1
D gene: TRBD1
V gene: TRBV5-1
CDR3 protein: CASSLEGGDRGSSEAFF
CDR3 DNA: TGCGCCAGCAGCTTGGAGGGGGGCGACAGGGGAAGCTCTGAAGCTTTCTTT

clone size: -
J gene: TRBJ2-3
D gene: -
V gene: TRBV29-1
CDR3 protein: CSVRSGYTDTQYF
CDR3 DNA: TGCAGCGTACGTAGCGGATACACAGATACGCAGTATTTT

clone size: few
J gene: TRBJ1-1
D gene: -
V gene: TRBV7-2
CDR3 protein: CASSTSLNTEAFF
CDR3 DNA: TGTGCCAGCAGCACATCTCTGAACACTGAAGCTTTCTTT

clone size: -
J gene: TRBJ1-2
D gene: TRBD1
V gene: TRBV19
CDR3 protein: CASSIGDRGTNYGYTF
CDR3 DNA: TGTGCCAGTAGTATAGGGGACAGGGGAACTAACTATGGCTACACCTTC

clone size: -
J gene: TRBJ1-4
D gene: -
V gene: TRBV9
CDR3 protein: CASSASAAGATNEKLFF
CDR3 DNA: TGTGCCAGCAGCGCCTCCGCAGCAGGGGCAACTAATGAAAAACTGTTTTTT

clone size: -
J gene: TRBJ1-1
D gene: TRBD1
V gene: TRBV11-2
CDR3 protein: CASSLQGADTEAFF
CDR3 DNA: TGTGCCAGCAGCTTACAGGGGGCGGACACTGAAGCTTTCTTT

clone size: -
J gene: TRBJ1-3
D gene: -
V gene: TRBV27
CDR3 protein: CASSPLQQGRGNTIYF
CDR3 DNA: TGTGCCAGCAGTCCCCTTCAACAGGGTAGAGGAAACACCATATATTTT

clone size: -
J gene: TRBJ2-3
D gene: -
V gene: TRBV30
CDR3 protein: CAWSVSGGTDTQYF
CDR3 DNA: TGTGCCTGGAGTGTGTCGGGGGGCACAGATACGCAGTATTTT

clone size: -
J gene: TRBJ1-1
D gene: TRBD1
V gene: TRBV19
CDR3 protein: CASSIAGGRAFF
CDR3 DNA: TGTGCCAGTAGTATAGCAGGGGGCCGAGCTTTCTTT

clone size: -
J gene: TRBJ1-2
D gene: -
V gene: TRBV6-2/TRBV6-3
CDR3 protein: CASSYESNTRGYTF
CDR3 DNA: TGTGCCAGCAGTTACGAGAGTAATACTAGGGGCTACACCTTC

clone size: -
J gene: TRBJ2-5
D gene: -
V gene: TRBV5-1
CDR3 protein: CASSAPQGGETQYF
CDR3 DNA: TGCGCCAGCAGCGCCCCACAGGGAGGGGAGACCCAGTACTTC

clone size: -
J gene: TRBJ1-1
D gene: -
V gene: TRBV7-9
CDR3 protein: CASSRDFTEAFF
CDR3 DNA: TGTGCCAGCAGCCGGGATTTCACTGAAGCTTTCTTT

clone size: few
J gene: TRBJ1-5
D gene: TRBD1
V gene: TRBV6-6
CDR3 protein: CASSLIDRVQPQHF
CDR3 DNA: TGTGCCAGCAGCCTCATAGACAGGGTTCAGCCCCAGCATTTT

clone size: once
J gene: TRBJ1-1
D gene: TRBD1
V gene: TRBV18
CDR3 protein: CASSATGDTEAFF
CDR3 DNA: TGTGCCAGCTCAGCGACAGGGGACACTGAAGCTTTCTTT

clone size: -
J gene: TRBJ1-1
D gene: -
V gene: TRBV19
CDR3 protein: CASSAGVMNTEAFF
CDR3 DNA: TGTGCCAGTAGTGCAGGGGTCATGAACACTGAAGCTTTCTTT

clone size: -
J gene: TRBJ1-6
D gene: TRBD1
V gene: TRBV4-1
CDR3 protein: CASSPQPPRQGYVSPLHF
CDR3 DNA: TGCGCCAGCAGCCCCCAGCCCCCAAGACAGGGATATGTTTCACCCCTCCACTTT

clone size: -
J gene: TRBJ1-1
D gene: -
V gene: TRBV6-5
CDR3 protein: CASTGGRYTEAFF
CDR3 DNA: TGTGCCAGCACCGGGGGGAGGTACACTGAAGCTTTCTTT

clone size: -
J gene: TRBJ2-3
D gene: TRBD1
V gene: TRBV6-6
CDR3 protein: CASSYGQADTQYF
CDR3 DNA: TGTGCCAGCAGTTACGGACAGGCAGATACGCAGTATTTT

clone size: -
J gene: TRBJ2-7
D gene: -
V gene: TRBV6-2/TRBV6-3
CDR3 protein: CASSTGGAVSEQYF
CDR3 DNA: TGTGCCAGCAGTACTGGGGGGGCTGTATCCGAGCAGTACTTC

clone size: -
J gene: TRBJ1-1
D gene: -
V gene: TRBV7-2
CDR3 protein: CASSRDTRAFF
CDR3 DNA: TGTGCCAGCAGCAGGGACACCCGGGCTTTCTTT

clone size: many
J gene: TRBJ2-2
D gene: TRBD2
V gene: TRBV5-4
CDR3 protein: CASSLATSGSLTGELFF
CDR3 DNA: TGTGCCAGCAGCTTGGCCACTAGCGGGTCCCTCACCGGGGAGCTGTTTTTT

clone size: -
J gene: TRBJ1-1
D gene: TRBD1
V gene: TRBV11-2
CDR3 protein: CASSSGGESTEAFF
CDR3 DNA: TGTGCCAGCAGCTCAGGGGGCGAGAGCACTGAAGCTTTCTTT

clone size: -
J gene: TRBJ2-2
D gene: -
V gene: TRBV6-4
CDR3 protein: CASSLQGTGELFF
CDR3 DNA: TGTGCCAGCAGTTTACAGGGAACCGGGGAGCTGTTTTTT

clone size: -
J gene: TRBJ1-4
D gene: -
V gene: TRBV25-1
CDR3 protein: CASSESAGGRREKLFF
CDR3 DNA: TGTGCCAGCAGTGAATCAGCGGGGGGCAGAAGGGAAAAACTGTTTTTT

clone size: -
J gene: TRBJ1-5
D gene: TRBD1
V gene: TRBV19
CDR3 protein: CASSPTGTQGQPQHF
CDR3 DNA: TGTGCCAGTAGTCCGACAGGGACCCAGGGCCAGCCCCAGCATTTT

clone size: -
J gene: TRBJ1-2
D gene: TRBD1
V gene: TRBV2
CDR3 protein: CATQRDSQIYGYTF
CDR3 DNA: TGTGCCACCCAAAGGGACAGCCAAATCTATGGCTACACCTTC

clone size: -
J gene: TRBJ2-7
D gene: TRBD2
V gene: TRBV9
CDR3 protein: CASSVREGPHEQYF
CDR3 DNA: TGTGCCAGCAGCGTTCGGGAGGGCCCCCACGAGCAGTACTTC

clone size: -
J gene: TRBJ1-1
D gene: TRBD1
V gene: TRBV6-6
CDR3 protein: CASSRRGQGGLSEAFF
CDR3 DNA: TGTGCCAGCAGTCGAAGAGGACAGGGGGGACTTAGTGAAGCTTTCTTT

clone size: -
J gene: TRBJ1-2
D gene: TRBD1
V gene: TRBV5-6
CDR3 protein: CASSLTGATSNYGYTF
CDR3 DNA: TGTGCCAGCAGCTTGACAGGGGCCACCTCTAACTATGGCTACACCTTC

clone size: few
J gene: TRBJ1-2
D gene: TRBD1
V gene: TRBV18
CDR3 protein: CASSSRTGVDYGYTF
CDR3 DNA: TGTGCCAGCTCATCCCGGACAGGGGTCGACTATGGCTACACCTTC

clone size: -
J gene: TRBJ1-1
D gene: -
V gene: TRBV5-4
CDR3 protein: CASSSRQALNTEAFF
CDR3 DNA: TGTGCCAGCAGCTCTCGCCAGGCTTTGAACACTGAAGCTTTCTTT

clone size: -
J gene: TRBJ2-3
D gene: TRBD1
V gene: TRBV5-1
CDR3 protein: CASSFGQAAADTQYF
CDR3 DNA: TGCGCCAGCAGCTTCGGACAGGCGGCGGCAGATACGCAGTATTTT

clone size: -
J gene: TRBJ2-5
D gene: TRBD1
V gene: TRBV4-1
CDR3 protein: CASSQVGQGRAQETQYF
CDR3 DNA: TGCGCCAGCAGCCAAGTCGGACAGGGAAGGGCCCAAGAGACCCAGTACTTC

clone size: -
J gene: TRBJ2-7
D gene: TRBD2
V gene: TRBV11-2
CDR3 protein: CASSSNPGRGAQYF
CDR3 DNA: TGTGCCAGCAGCTCAAACCCAGGGCGGGGGGCGCAGTACTTC

clone size: -
J gene: TRBJ2-4
D gene: -
V gene: TRBV6-5
CDR3 protein: CASSPGVPDSNIQYF
CDR3 DNA: TGTGCCAGCAGTCCAGGGGTCCCAGATAGTAACATTCAGTACTTC

clone size: -
J gene: TRBJ1-5
D gene: -
V gene: TRBV19
CDR3 protein: CASSIEGSNQPQHF
CDR3 DNA: TGTGCCAGTAGTATTGAGGGCAGCAATCAGCCCCAGCATTTT

clone size: -
J gene: TRBJ2-1
D gene: -
V gene: TRBV10-1
CDR3 protein: CASRGGPLNEQFF
CDR3 DNA: TGCGCCTCAAGGGGGGGGCCTCTGAATGAGCAGTTCTTC